This T cell receptor (beta chain) was identified in a study of T cell repertoires in cytomegalovirus infection. About the study: Shared public TCR beta signatures pointed to both CMV infection and a matching HLA type.

Study results and limitations: CMV-specific HLA-C-restricted TCR beta clonotypes dominated the ex vivo response. Cumulative public TCR beta family frequency identified carriers of CMV plus the relevant HLA.

This clonotype was seen many times. Its antigen is undetermined. TCRdb reanalysed the reads using MiXCR and keeps one entry per CDR3 protein. This sample yields about 74,000 distinct CDR3 sequences, of which more than 25% are seen a single time; 50% to 65% belongs to the top ten. The CDR3 is 16 residues long. The V gene end was trimmed by 3 bases and the J gene end by 4 bases; junction bases not matched to a gene: 8. CDR1 is SGHVS and CDR2 is FNYEAQ in the germline V gene. The receptor's source is a human donor in good health (CMV status not recorded). Some clones in this sample may be carry-over from other donors' samples. V usage is TRBV7-6 and J usage is TRBJ1-1; the match to TRBD1 covers 10 bases. The input for sequencing was CD8+ T cells from cultured PBMCs, taken from culture after CMV antigen stimulation. The CDR3 loop is CASSLQTGGRGTEAFF. The DNA for the CDR3 is TGTGCCAGCAGCTTGCAGACAGGGGGCAGGGGCACTGAAGCTTTCTTT.